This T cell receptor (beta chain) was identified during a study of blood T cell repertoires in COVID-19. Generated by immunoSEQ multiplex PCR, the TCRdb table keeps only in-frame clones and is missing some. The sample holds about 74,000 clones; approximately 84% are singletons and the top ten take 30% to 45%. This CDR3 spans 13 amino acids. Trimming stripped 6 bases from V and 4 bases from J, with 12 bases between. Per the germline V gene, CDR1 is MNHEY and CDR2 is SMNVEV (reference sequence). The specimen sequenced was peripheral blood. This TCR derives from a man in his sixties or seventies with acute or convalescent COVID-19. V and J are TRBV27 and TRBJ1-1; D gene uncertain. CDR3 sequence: CASSHQAVTEAFF. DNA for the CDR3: TGTGCCAGCAGCCACCAAGCGGTCACTGAAGCTTTCTTT.